The 27 T cell receptor beta chains below come from one sample, sequenced in a study of cytomegalovirus exposure and HLA in healthy donors. 13 Jbeta primers and 60 Vbeta primers were used for the PCR. Profiled with immunoSEQ multiplex PCR; TCRdb holds only in-frame clones, not every one. This sample has under 300,000 clones, with approximately 85% found just once. The sample comprised PBMCs. The origin of the receptors is a woman between 40 and 55 years old in good health and CMV-seropositive.

The chain employs TRBV7-2 and TRBJ2-7; tentative D call: TRBD1 (5 bases). The germline V gene has CDR1 SGHTA and CDR2 FQGNSA. Trimming removed 5 bases from V and 3 bases from J, with 20 bases in between. The CDR3 has 16 residues. The CDR3, as DNA: TGTGCCAGCAGCCCACGCCCATCGACAGTGAGCTACGAGCAGTACTTC. It translates to CASSPRPSTVSYEQYF.

V and J are TRBV9 and TRBJ2-1; weak D call: TRBD2 (6 bases). In germline, CDR1 is SGDLS, CDR2 YYNGEE. The ends were cut back, 0 bases at V and 5 bases at J, with 9 bases in the middle. CDR3 length: 14 amino acids. In DNA, the CDR3 is TGTGCCAGCAGCGTAGTGGGACTCAACAATGAGCAGTTCTTC. Amino acid sequence: CASSVVGLNNEQFF. Full variable domain (missing parts from reference TRBV9 and TRBJ2-1): DSGVTQTPKHLITATGQRVTLRCSPRSGDLSVYWYQQSLDQGLQFLIQYYNGEERAKGNILERFSAQQFPDLHSELNLSSLELGDSALYFCASSVVGLNNEQFFGPGTRLTVL.

This clone has just a few counts. CDR3 sequence: CASSQDSSGGYEQYF. The DNA for the CDR3 is TGTGCCAGCAGCCAAGATTCCTCGGGAGGTTACGAGCAGTACTTC. The chain is built from TRBV4-2 and TRBJ2-7; 7 bases fit TRBD2. The CDR3 consists of 15 residues. V dropped 0 bases and J dropped 4; count of bases not matched to a gene: 6. Germline CDR1 reads LGHNA; CDR2 reads YNFKEQ.

The chain carries TRBV19 and TRBJ2-6; D gene uncertain. V was clipped by 7 bases and J by 0 bases, with 16 bases between them. This CDR3 is built from 17 residues. CDR1 is LNHDA, CDR2 SQIVND, per germline (reference sequence). The CDR3 bases are TGTGCCAGTAACCAGCGAGGCCGTCGCTCTGGGGCCAACGTCCTGACTTTC. This gives the protein CASNQRGRRSGANVLTF.

This chain connects TRBV6-1 to TRBJ2-1; 8 nucleotides line up with TRBD2. The germline gives CDR1 MNHNS, CDR2 SASEGT. This CDR3 is 15 amino acids long. Trimming removed 7 bases from V and 7 bases from J; junction bases left unmatched: 12. This chain's CDR3 is CASITGLVGTNEQFF. Written as DNA, the CDR3 is TGTGCCAGCATCACGGGACTAGTGGGTACGAATGAGCAGTTCTTC.

This clone was found a few times. CDR3 loop: CASSLRGRDYTF. DNA for the CDR3: TGTGCCAGCAGTTTGCGGGGAAGGGACTACACCTTC. The J gene is TRBJ1-2, the V gene TRBV28; D remains ambiguous. Trimming took off 3 bases at V and 10 bases at J, with 12 bases between the two ends. CDR1 is MDHEN, CDR2 SYDVKM, per germline. The CDR3 runs 12 residues.

The rearrangement links TRBV7-9 to TRBJ2-3, with 7 bases fitting TRBD2. The germline CDR1 and CDR2 sequences are SEHNR and FQNEAQ (reference sequence). V dropped 5 bases and J dropped 2; count of bases not matched to a gene: 16. The CDR3 is made up of 18 amino acids. In DNA, the CDR3 is TGTGCCAGCAGCCCCCTCCTGGGGCTAGCGGAAATCACAGATACGCAGTATTTT. Translated, it gives CASSPLLGLAEITDTQYF.

The CDR3 DNA reads as TGTGCCAGCAGCTTAGCCGGGACAGGGGCTGGCGAGCAGTACTTC. Its translation is CASSLAGTGAGEQYF. This sequence joins TRBV7-9 and TRBJ2-7, with TRBD1 matching 10 bases. This CDR3 spans 15 amino acids. Trimming removed 0 bases from V and 6 bases from J; junction bases left unmatched: 5. The germline CDR1 and CDR2 sequences are SEHNR and FQNEAQ (reference sequence).

V usage is TRBV2 and J usage is TRBJ2-1; 7 positions agree with TRBD1. The CDR3 consists of 15 residues. J lost 7 bases, V lost 0 bases, and 6 bases had no gene match. The germline gives CDR1 SNHLY, CDR2 FYNNEI. The CDR3 here is CASSEAMTGLNEQFF. CDR3 in DNA: TGTGCCAGCAGTGAAGCCATGACAGGGTTGAATGAGCAGTTCTTC.

The chain has TRBV9 and TRBJ1-2, with a tentative D call TRBD1 (5 bases). CDR3 length: 15 residues. Germline loops: CDR1 SGDLS, CDR2 YYNGEE. With 4 bases removed from V and 0 bases from J, the gap between germline ends came to 13 bases. CDR3: CASSTGGGPNYGYTF. CDR3 coding DNA: TGTGCCAGCAGCACAGGAGGAGGGCCTAACTATGGCTACACCTTC.

V and J are TRBV7-3 and TRBJ2-1; 15 bases map to TRBD2. Germline values: CDR1 SGHTA, CDR2 FQGTGA. Trimming at V came to 5 bases and at J to 6 bases, leaving 11 bases not matched to a gene. This CDR3 is built from 18 residues. CDR3 protein: CASSPQPSGLAGGNEQFF. In DNA, the CDR3 is TGTGCCAGCAGCCCCCAACCCTCGGGACTAGCGGGAGGCAATGAGCAGTTCTTC.

The V gene is TRBV7-2, the J gene TRBJ1-3; 10 nucleotides align to TRBD1. CDR3 length: 14 amino acids. V lost 5 bases, J lost 8 bases, and 6 bases stayed unmatched. CDR1 is SGHTA and CDR2 is FQGNSA in the germline V gene. CDR3: CASSPETGGDTIYF. The CDR3 DNA reads as TGTGCCAGCAGCCCAGAGACAGGGGGCGACACCATATATTTT.

The rearrangement uses TRBV5-1 and TRBJ1-1; no clear D gene. The CDR3 has 14 amino acids. Germline CDR1 reads SGHRS; CDR2 reads YFSETQ. Trimming shortened V by 0 bases and J by 2 bases, and 8 bases separated the two germline ends. The CDR3, as DNA: TGCGCCAGCAGCTTGGGGGCAGGAAACACTGAAGCTTTCTTT. Translating it yields CASSLGAGNTEAFF.

The gene calls are TRBV18 and TRBJ2-3; 14 nucleotides align to TRBD2. Germline CDR1 and CDR2: KGHSH and LQKENI. The CDR3 extends over 18 amino acids. Trimming removed 0 bases from V and 6 bases from J; junction bases left unmatched: 8. CDR3 coding DNA: TGTGCCAGCTCACCACCGTACGGGACTAGCGGGAGTAGGGATACGCAGTATTTT. This gives the protein CASSPPYGTSGSRDTQYF.

V usage is TRBV6-5 and J usage is TRBJ2-5; D is possibly TRBD2 (5 bases). The DNA end favors TRBJ2-7, so the J call may be wrong. There are 12 residues in the CDR3. The germline gives CDR1 MNHEY, CDR2 SVGAGI. Here the CDR3 DNA reads TGTGCCAGCAGGGACTTGTCCTACGAGCAGTACTTC. Its protein is CASRDLSYEQYF.

The chain carries TRBV30 and TRBJ1-6, with TRBD1 matching over 8 bases. With V trimmed by 2 bases and J by 8 bases, 8 bases remained unmatched. CDR3 size: 15 residues. Germline V gene data show CDR1 as GTSNPN and CDR2 as SVGIG (reference sequence). The CDR3 DNA follows: TGTGCCTGGAGTTCTGGACAGGGAACCTATTCACCCCTCCACTTT. It specifies CAWSSGQGTYSPLHF.

The chain links TRBV2 to TRBJ2-7, with D tentatively TRBD1 (6 bases). This CDR3 contains 15 residues. CDR1 is SNHLY and CDR2 is FYNNEI in the germline V gene. Between the trimmed V and J ends, which lost 0 bases and 0 bases, there was a span of 9 bases. DNA for the CDR3: TGTGCCAGCAGTGAAGCCCAGGGGCGCTCCTACGAGCAGTACTTC. It translates to CASSEAQGRSYEQYF.

The chain uses TRBV28 and TRBJ1-1; no clear D gene. Trimming removed 3 bases from V and 8 bases from J, with 16 bases in between. Germline assignment: CDR1 MDHEN and CDR2 SYDVKM. This CDR3 region has 14 residues. This CDR3 reads CASSFDFRRSEAFF. The CDR3 DNA follows: TGTGCCAGCAGTTTTGATTTTCGGAGGTCGGAAGCTTTCTTT.

V is TRBV7-9 and J is TRBJ2-2, with D possibly matching TRBD1 (7 bases). This CDR3 is built from 16 residues. CDR1 and CDR2 (germline): SEHNR, FQNEAQ (reference sequence). V was pared by 1 base and J by 3 bases, with 12 bases between. The CDR3 region is CASSLGQGGDTGELFF. The CDR3 region has the DNA TGTGCCAGCAGCTTAGGACAGGGAGGAGACACCGGGGAGCTGTTTTTT.

J is TRBJ2-3 and V is TRBV29-1; TRBD2 matches 10 bases. The ends lost 0 bases at V and 4 bases at J; junction bases unmatched: 16. Germline CDR1 reads SQVTM; CDR2 reads ANQGSEA. The CDR3 is made up of 19 amino acids. The CDR3 reads CSVEDFILAGSTAADTQYF. DNA of the CDR3: TGCAGCGTTGAAGATTTCATACTAGCGGGGAGTACTGCGGCAGATACGCAGTATTTT.

J is TRBJ2-1 and V is TRBV4-3; TRBD2 matches at 8 bases. CDR3 length: 18 residues. V shed 1 base and J 8 bases; nucleotides not matched to a gene: 16. Germline values: CDR1 LGHNA, CDR2 YSLEER. CDR3: CASSQGYLRAGAHYEQFF. In DNA, the CDR3 is TGCGCCAGCAGCCAAGGTTATCTTCGAGCGGGAGCGCACTATGAGCAGTTCTTC.

The chain recombines TRBV29-1 with TRBJ2-7, with 7 nucleotides matching TRBD1. CDR1 is SQVTM, CDR2 ANQGSEA, per germline. Unmatched junction bases numbered 8, after V lost 5 bases and J lost 4 bases. This CDR3 is built from 13 residues. CDR3 nucleotides: TGCAGCGTTATCCGGGACAGCCCTTACGAGCAGTACTTC. Translated, it gives CSVIRDSPYEQYF.

This chain links TRBV4-3 with TRBJ2-7; D might be TRBD1 (6 bases). The V gene's germline CDR1 is LGHNA and CDR2 YSLEER. Trimming took 6 bases from V and 0 from J, leaving 12 bases between them. The CDR3 is made up of 14 amino acids. The CDR3 loop is CASSPGQNSYEQYF. The CDR3 coding sequence is TGCGCCAGCAGTCCAGGACAGAACTCCTACGAGCAGTACTTC.

A remark on this clone: The sample holds other DNA sequences that translate to the same CDR3. The CDR3 here is CASSSTGDGYTF. The CDR3 DNA reads TGTGCCAGCAGTTCGACAGGGGATGGCTACACCTTC. The V and J genes are TRBV28 and TRBJ1-2, with 8 bases matching TRBD1. Germline CDR1 and CDR2: MDHEN and SYDVKM. Trimming took 4 bases from V and 6 from J; bases not matched to a gene: 1. The CDR3 runs 12 residues.

V usage is TRBV5-4 and J usage is TRBJ2-3; TRBD2 matches at 12 bases. Trimming took 4 bases from V and 6 from J; bases not matched to a gene: 9. The CDR3 extends over 16 amino acids. The germline V gene has CDR1 SGHNT and CDR2 YYREEE (reference sequence). As DNA, the CDR3 is TGTGCCAGCAGCACGCGGACTAGCGGGATGGCGGATACGCAGTATTTT. Protein: CASSTRTSGMADTQYF.

This clone was seen once. The gene calls are TRBV28 and TRBJ2-3, with 12 positions matching TRBD2. Germline loops: CDR1 MDHEN, CDR2 SYDVKM. The length of the CDR3 is 16 residues. The ends lost 4 bases at V and 3 bases at J; junction bases unmatched: 5. The CDR3 reads CASSYQLAGGTDTQYF. The DNA of the CDR3 is TGTGCCAGCAGTTATCAACTAGCGGGAGGAACAGATACGCAGTATTTT.

The V call is TRBV5-1, the J call TRBJ2-7; 11 positions match TRBD2. The CDR3 extends over 16 amino acids. The germline gives CDR1 SGHRS, CDR2 YFSETQ. J lost 2 bases, V lost 4 bases, and 8 bases had no gene match. The CDR3 DNA follows: TGCGCCAGCAGCCCGACTAGCGGGACGGTCCCCTACGAGCAGTACTTC. Its translation: CASSPTSGTVPYEQYF.